A selection of T cell receptor beta chains follows, all from one sample in a study of OX40 agonist ivuxolimab in advanced cancers. Libraries were prepared by immunoSEQ multiplex PCR; TCRdb keeps only in-frame clonotypes and omits some of them. Of more than 45,000 clones listed, around 82% are singletons. Here the sequenced sample was CD4+ or CD8+ T cells sorted from blood, taken in a trial of the OX40 agonist ivuxolimab. These receptor sequences come from an adult with an advanced solid tumor such as melanoma, head and neck, liver or kidney cancer. Each CDR3 is given with its conserved first and last residue. D genes are given only for firm matches. Not every row has a clone size; where given, it reads once, few, many or a size class.

CDR3 DNA	CDR3 protein	clone size	D gene	J gene	V gene
TGTGCCAGCAGCTTAGACAGGGGATTCAATCAGCCCCAGCATTTT	CASSLDRGFNQPQHF	NA	TRBD1	TRBJ1-5	TRBV7-8
TGTGCCAGCAGTTCCTGGGGGAGAGGGGCGGCTGAAGCTTTCTTT	CASSSWGRGAAEAFF	NA	NA	TRBJ1-1	TRBV6-1
TGTGCCAGCAGCTCACCTTCCTACAATGAGCAGTTCTTC	CASSSPSYNEQFF	NA	NA	TRBJ2-1	TRBV6-1
TGTGCCAGCAGCTTTTGGGATAGCAATCAGCCCCAGCATTTT	CASSFWDSNQPQHF	once	NA	TRBJ1-5	TRBV7-2
TGTGCCAGCAGTGAAACAGGGATTTCAACCTACGAGCAGTACTTC	CASSETGISTYEQYF	NA	NA	TRBJ2-7	TRBV6-1
TGCGCCAGCAGCCAAGACCTTAACAGGGGTTTCTACGAGCAGTACTTC	CASSQDLNRGFYEQYF	NA	TRBD1	TRBJ2-7	TRBV4-1
TGTGCCATCAGTGGGTCGGTAGATATTGGCACCGGGGAGCTGTTTTTT	CAISGSVDIGTGELFF	NA	NA	TRBJ2-2	TRBV10-3
TGCGCCAGCAGCCCGCCCTCTGGCGTCTGGGACTTC	CASSPPSGVWDF	once	NA	TRBJ2-7	TRBV5-1
TGTGCCAGCGGGGTGGGAACTAATGAAAAACTGTTTTTT	CASGVGTNEKLFF	NA	NA	TRBJ1-4	TRBV28
TGTGCCAGCTCACCCCCTCTCCGAGCGGGAGGGTTCGAGACCCAGTACTTC	CASSPPLRAGGFETQYF	few	TRBD2	TRBJ2-5	TRBV18
TGTGCCAGCTCACCACCCGCCACTAACACTGAAGCTTTCTTT	CASSPPATNTEAFF	once	NA	TRBJ1-1	TRBV18
TGTGCCAGCAGTTCGACATTGGGGAGGGGCTATGGCTACACCTTC	CASSSTLGRGYGYTF	NA	NA	TRBJ1-2	TRBV28
TGTGCCATCAGTGAACCTACTAGCGGGAGATTCTACGAGCAGTACTTC	CAISEPTSGRFYEQYF	NA	TRBD2	TRBJ2-7	TRBV10-3
TGTGCCAGCCCGGGACAAGGTGAAGCTTTCTTT	CASPGQGEAFF	NA	NA	TRBJ1-1	TRBV6-1
TGCGCCAGCAGGATCGGGATGGGGACCTACAATGCCCCCTTCTTC	CASRIGMGTYNAPFF	NA	NA	TRBJ2-1	TRBV5-1
TGTGCCAGCAGCTTGGCTGGGTTAAACATTCAGTACTTC	CASSLAGLNIQYF	few	NA	TRBJ2-4	TRBV5-4
TGTGCCAGCAGTTACCCAACCGGGGGAGGGACCGGGGAGCTGTTTTTT	CASSYPTGGGTGELFF	NA	TRBD2	TRBJ2-2	TRBV6-6
TGTGCCAGCAGCTTAAGTAGGGGCGAGCAGTTCTTC	CASSLSRGEQFF	few	NA	TRBJ2-1	TRBV7-2
TGTGCCAGCAGCCACGACTGGAATCAGCCCCAGCATTTT	CASSHDWNQPQHF	few	NA	TRBJ1-5	TRBV9
TGTGCCAGCAGCCCGCGGGGGGGACCCGGGGAGACCCAGTACTTC	CASSPRGGPGETQYF	NA	TRBD2	TRBJ2-5	TRBV7-2
TGTGCCAGCAGTTTTTGGGGTGATGAAAAACTGTTTTTT	CASSFWGDEKLFF	NA	NA	TRBJ1-4	TRBV28
TGTGCCAGCAGCCCGGGACTAGCGGGAGGTGCAAACGAGCAGTACTTC	CASSPGLAGGANEQYF	NA	TRBD2	TRBJ2-7	TRBV7-3
TGTGCCAGTAGTTCTCTCGCGCGGGGGGCGCCTGGAAACACCATATATTTT	CASSSLARGAPGNTIYF	NA	NA	TRBJ1-3	TRBV19
TGCGCCAGCAGTGAGTCGTCTTACAGGGCACCCAATCAGCCCCAGCATTTT	CASSESSYRAPNQPQHF	NA	NA	TRBJ1-5	TRBV10-2
TGTGCCAGCAGCGAGAGGGACAGGGGCTACGAGCAGTACTTC	CASSERDRGYEQYF	NA	TRBD1	TRBJ2-7	TRBV9
TGCAGCGTTGACGGTGGGAGAGGGACCGGGGAGCTGTTTTTT	CSVDGGRGTGELFF	NA	NA	TRBJ2-2	TRBV29-1
TGTGCCAGCAGCATCAGGGGTTGGGGCTACAATGAGCAGTTCTTC	CASSIRGWGYNEQFF	few	NA	TRBJ2-1	TRBV5-8
TGTGCCAGCAGTTTATCCCGACAGGGGACTGGGGGCTACACCTTC	CASSLSRQGTGGYTF	NA	TRBD1	TRBJ1-2	TRBV27
TGTGCCAGCAGGGAGACAGGGGCGAACACTGAAGCTTTCTTT	CASRETGANTEAFF	NA	TRBD1	TRBJ1-1	TRBV6-6
TGTGCCAGTAGTATCACAGGCTGGGGGCCGACTAGCCGGACCTACGAGCAGTACTTC	CASSITGWGPTSRTYEQYF	NA	NA	TRBJ2-7	TRBV19
TGTGCCAGCAGTAACAACCAACCCCCAGATACGCAGTATTTT	CASSNNQPPDTQYF	NA	NA	TRBJ2-3	TRBV6-6
TGTGCCAGCAGACCCCGACTGAACTCTGGAAACACCATATATTTT	CASRPRLNSGNTIYF	few	NA	TRBJ1-3	TRBV7-2
TGTGCCAGCAGGGGGCGAGGAGGCCATCAGCCCCAGCATTTT	CASRGRGGHQPQHF	NA	NA	TRBJ1-5	TRBV2
TGTGCCATACCGGGACAGGGAGTCAACGAGCAGTACTTC	CAIPGQGVNEQYF	few	TRBD1	TRBJ2-7	TRBV10-3
TGCAGCGTTGAAGAGGGAGCGGGAGAGACCCAGTACTTC	CSVEEGAGETQYF	NA	NA	TRBJ2-5	TRBV29-1